The next 32 T cell receptor beta chains were all read from a single sample in a study of breast tumors, draining lymph nodes, adjacent tissues. Axillary draining lymph nodes of breast cancer patients supplied the node samples. TCRdb itself ran the multiplex PCR reads through MiXCR, one entry per CDR3 protein. Found here are some 100,000 distinct CDR3 sequences, approximately 22% of them singletons; the top ten hold approximately 1.2%. The sequenced material came from axillary lymph node tissue. These receptors were taken from a female donor with breast cancer. Some clones in this sample may be carry-over from other donors' samples.

Concerning this clonotype itself: A much bigger clone sits one base away, suggesting this may be a read error. The CDR3 coding sequence is TGCGCCAGCAGCTTGGTACCGATACAGGTTAACACCGGGGAGCTGTTTTTT. It is translated as CASSLVPIQVNTGELFF. The chain combines TRBV5-1 with TRBJ2-2, with D perhaps TRBD1 (5 bases). The CDR3 spans 17 residues. V lost 0 bases, J lost 2 bases, and 14 bases lay in between. Per the germline V gene, CDR1 is SGHRS and CDR2 is YFSETQ.

This clonotype was detected ten times or more. The rearrangement joins TRBV19 to TRBJ1-6; D ambiguous. Germline lookup yields CDR1 LNHDA and CDR2 SQIVND (reference sequence). This CDR3 has 12 amino acids. V was cut by 7 bases and J by 8 bases, with 9 bases left in between. CDR3 residues: CASKIGDSPLHF. As DNA, the CDR3 is TGTGCCAGTAAAATCGGGGATTCACCCCTCCACTTT.

This clonotype was seen ten or more times. V and J are TRBV19 and TRBJ2-5, with 8 bases aligning to TRBD1. Germline values: CDR1 LNHDA, CDR2 SQIVND (reference sequence). The CDR3 contains 14 residues. The V and J ends lost 6 bases and 3 bases, in that order; junction bases with no gene match: 6. The CDR3 loop reads CASSRSGQEETQYF. The CDR3 DNA reads TGTGCCAGTAGCCGATCGGGACAGGAAGAGACCCAGTACTTC.

This clonotype has a count of ten or more. This chain uses TRBV20-1 with TRBJ1-6, with D maybe TRBD1 (5 bases). Germline loops: CDR1 DFQATT, CDR2 SNEGSKA (reference sequence). Trimming took off 5 bases at V and 6 bases at J, with 14 bases between the two ends. The CDR3 is made up of 14 amino acids. CDR3 amino acids: CSARGGAINSPLHF. CDR3 nucleotides: TGCAGTGCTCGCGGAGGGGCGATTAATTCACCCCTCCACTTT.

This clonotype was observed many times. V gene TRBV7-8 combines with J gene TRBJ2-7, with TRBD2 matching 8 bases. There are 16 residues in the CDR3. V was pared by 1 base and J by 3 bases, with 8 bases of the junction left unmatched. Germline values: CDR1 SGHVS, CDR2 FQNEAQ. CDR3 sequence reads: CASSLGLAGSGYEQYF. Written as DNA, the CDR3 is TGTGCCAGCAGCTTAGGATTAGCGGGAAGCGGCTACGAGCAGTACTTC.

As for this clonotype: A much larger clone lies a single base off, so this may be a read error. This sequence joins TRBV10-3 and TRBJ2-2; no reliable D call. The CDR3 runs 15 residues. Germline V lookup: CDR1 ENHRY, CDR2 SYGVKD. CDR3 sequence reads: CAISQGHSNTEELFF. The CDR3 DNA sequence: TGTGCCATCAGTCAAGGCCACTCGAACACCGAGGAGCTGTTTTTT.

This clonotype was recorded a few times. The chain joins TRBV27 to TRBJ2-7; D gene ambiguous. V lost 0 bases to trimming and J lost 2 bases, with 14 bases between them. Germline loops: CDR1 MNHEY, CDR2 SMNVEV (reference sequence). The CDR3 is 16 residues long. The CDR3 DNA reads as TGTGCCAGCAGTTTATCCAACCCATCACCTCCCTACGAGCAGTACTTC. Protein sequence: CASSLSNPSPPYEQYF.

This clonotype was recorded at least ten times. The chain employs TRBV6-4 and TRBJ2-1, with TRBD2 identical over 9 bases. Germline CDR1 and CDR2: MRHNA and SNTAGT. The CDR3 runs 16 residues. With V trimmed by 4 bases and J by 2 bases, 6 bases remained unmatched. The CDR3 DNA reads TGTGCCAGCAGTGCTGCGGGAGGGGTCCCCTACAATGAGCAGTTCTTC. It is translated as CASSAAGGVPYNEQFF.

This clonotype was seen many times. V usage is TRBV4-2 and J usage is TRBJ2-1; possibly TRBD2 for D (6 bases). Germline assignment: CDR1 LGHNA and CDR2 YNFKEQ. V was trimmed by 0 bases and J by 2 bases, leaving 8 bases between them. The CDR3 spans 15 residues. The CDR3 nucleotides are TGTGCCAGCAGCCAAGACGGCGGGGCCTACAATGAGCAGTTCTTC. Translating it yields CASSQDGGAYNEQFF.

The sample holds many counts of this clonotype. The rearrangement uses TRBV5-8 and TRBJ1-3; possibly TRBD1 for D (5 bases). Trimming removed 5 bases from V and 4 bases from J, with 13 bases in between. This CDR3 region has 14 residues. Germline CDR1 and CDR2: SGHTS and YDEGEE. CDR3 nucleotide sequence: TGTGCCAGCAGTCGGAGGGGATCAGGAAACACCATATATTTT. Protein product: CASSRRGSGNTIYF.

In this sample, this clonotype turned up many times. The chain carries TRBV2 and TRBJ2-1; TRBD1 aligns across 7 bases. V shed 0 bases, J shed 7 bases, and the junction held 6 bases outside the gene matches. The CDR3 is 15 residues long. CDR1 is SNHLY, CDR2 FYNNEI, per germline. CDR3 sequence (DNA): TGTGCCAGCAGTGAAGCGCCGACAGGGCCTAATGAGCAGTTCTTC. Translating gives CASSEAPTGPNEQFF. Variable domain in full (rest from reference TRBV2 and TRBJ2-1): EPEVTQTPSHQVTQMGQEVILRCVPISNHLYFYWYRQILGQKVEFLVSFYNNEISEKSEIFDDQFSVERPDGSNFTLKIRSTKLEDSAMYFCASSEAPTGPNEQFFGPGTRLTVL.

This clonotype was seen many times. The genes are TRBV20-1 and TRBJ2-1, with TRBD2 matching over 9 bases. Germline V gene sequence: CDR1 DFQATT, CDR2 SNEGSKA (reference sequence). This CDR3 contains 16 residues. With 3 bases clipped from V and 3 bases from J, the junction kept 9 bases outside the gene matches. In DNA, the CDR3 is TGCAGTGCTAGCGCCCCGACTAGCGGCCTCTACAATGAGCAGTTCTTC. Translation: CSASAPTSGLYNEQFF.

This clonotype was seen ten or more times. V usage is TRBV7-3 and J usage is TRBJ2-1; 14 bases agree with TRBD2. There are 14 residues in the CDR3. With V trimmed by 5 bases and J by 12 bases, 6 bases remained unmatched. Per the germline V gene, CDR1 is SGHTA and CDR2 is FQGTGA. This chain's CDR3 is CASSQTSGGALQFF. In nucleotides, the CDR3 is TGTGCCAGCAGCCAGACTAGCGGGGGGGCTTTGCAGTTCTTC.

The sample holds one count of this clonotype. V gene TRBV20-1 combines with J gene TRBJ2-7; 10 bases match TRBD1. The trim removed 1 base at V and 0 bases at J, leaving 6 bases unmatched. Germline values: CDR1 DFQATT, CDR2 SNEGSKA (reference sequence). This CDR3 is built from 16 residues. CDR3: CSARAFRDRGSYEQYF. The CDR3 nucleotides are TGCAGTGCTAGAGCTTTCCGGGACAGGGGCTCCTACGAGCAGTACTTC.

Notes on this clonotype: A read error is possible here, since a much larger clone lies one base away. The chain is built from TRBV5-1 and TRBJ2-3; 7 positions agree with TRBD2. The CDR3 is 16 residues long. The germline gives CDR1 SGHRS, CDR2 YFSETQ. The trim removed 3 bases at V and 4 bases at J, leaving 11 bases unmatched. DNA for the CDR3: TGCGCCAGCAGCTCGGCTTCTGGGAGGGGATCAGATACGCAGTATTTT. This codes for CASSSASGRGSDTQYF.

In its sample, this clonotype was seen many times. This chain uses TRBV3-1 with TRBJ1-4; TRBD1 aligns across 9 bases. Germline lookup yields CDR1 LGHDT and CDR2 YNNKEL (reference sequence). V lost 3 bases to trimming and J lost 7 bases; unmatched junction nucleotides: 0. CDR3 length: 13 amino acids. The CDR3 here is CASSQTGGEKLFF. The CDR3 coding sequence is TGTGCCAGCAGCCAGACAGGGGGTGAAAAACTGTTTTTT.

This clonotype was observed many times. V is TRBV30 and J is TRBJ2-7; the D is unclear. V was cut by 0 bases and J by 3 bases, with 6 bases left in between. The CDR3 sequence is 12 residues long. Germline V gives CDR1 GTSNPN, CDR2 SVGIG (reference sequence). CDR3 region: CAWSVSLYEQYF. The CDR3 bases are TGTGCCTGGAGTGTCAGTCTCTACGAGCAGTACTTC. The full variable domain, in which reference TRBV30 and TRBJ2-7 provide the parts outside the CDR3, is SQTIHQWPATLVQPVGSPLSLECTVEGTSNPNLYWYRQAAGRGLQLLFYSVGIGQISSEVPQNLSASRPQDRQFILSSKKLLLSDSGFYLCAWSVSLYEQYFGPGTRLTVT.

There are many counts of this clonotype. This CDR3 is missing its conserved last phenylalanine or tryptophan, likely due to a read error. The chain couples TRBV11-2 to TRBJ2-7, with D perhaps matching TRBD1 (6 bases). This CDR3 comprises 16 residues. V was trimmed by 5 bases and J by 3 bases, leaving 20 bases between them. CDR1 SGHAT and CDR2 FQNNGV come from the germline V gene. Written as DNA, the CDR3 is TGTGCCAGCAGCCAACAAGTCATTGGGGACAACTACGAGCAGTACTCC. This translates into CASSQQVIGDNYEQYS.

The chain joins TRBV20-1 to TRBJ2-1; 7 bases fit TRBD1. CDR1 is DFQATT and CDR2 is SNEGSKA in the germline V gene (reference sequence). The length of the CDR3 is 14 residues. V lost 6 bases and J lost 0; bases outside the gene matches: 5. CDR3 sequence (DNA): TGCAGTGCCAGCAACAGGGGCTCCTACAATGAGCAGTTCTTC. Translated: CSASNRGSYNEQFF.

This clonotype came up many times. V usage is TRBV14 and J usage is TRBJ2-7; D is perhaps TRBD1 (6 bases). Per germline, CDR1 SGHDN and CDR2 FVKESK. The CDR3 covers 16 residues. The V and J ends lost 5 bases and 1 base respectively, with 18 bases between them. In DNA, the CDR3 is TGTGCCAGCAGCAAACGCACAGGGATTGGGTCCTACGAGCAGTACTTC. It is translated as CASSKRTGIGSYEQYF.

There are many counts of this clonotype. The genes are TRBV6-2 or TRBV6-3 and TRBJ2-7, with TRBD1 identical over 7 bases. This CDR3 is built from 14 residues. The junction had 11 bases not matched to a gene; V was cut back by 6 bases and J by 6 bases. Germline V gene sequence: CDR1 MNHEY, CDR2 SVGEGT. CDR3 sequence: CASRGYTDRAEQYF. The CDR3 nucleotides are TGTGCCAGCAGAGGATACACCGACAGGGCCGAGCAGTACTTC.

This clonotype has at least ten counts. The V and J genes are TRBV19 and TRBJ1-2; D gene ambiguous. Germline V CDR1 and CDR2: LNHDA, SQIVND (reference sequence). Trimming cost V 3 bases and J 4 bases, with 9 bases left between them. The CDR3 has 13 amino acids. The CDR3 nucleotides are TGTGCCAGTAGTATGCAGGCGGTCTATGGCTACACCTTC. It codes for CASSMQAVYGYTF.

Ten or more counts support this clonotype. This rearrangement joins TRBV11-2 to TRBJ2-6, with 10 bases that match TRBD1. J was trimmed by 1 base and V by 5 bases; bases with no gene match: 8. The CDR3 spans 18 residues. Per germline, CDR1 SGHAT and CDR2 FQNNGV. CDR3 sequence: CASSNPGQGISGANVLTF. The CDR3 nucleotides are TGTGCCAGCAGCAATCCGGGACAGGGGATATCTGGGGCCAACGTCCTGACTTTC.

This clonotype occurred many times. This chain connects TRBV7-9 to TRBJ2-3; 7 nucleotides match TRBD2. This CDR3 spans 12 amino acids. CDR1 is SEHNR, CDR2 FQNEAQ, per germline (reference sequence). After removal of 8 bases from V and 6 bases from J, the junction contained 5 bases not matched to a gene. CDR3 amino acids: CASGRGADTQYF. DNA for the CDR3: TGTGCCAGCGGGAGGGGCGCGGATACGCAGTATTTT.

The chain has TRBV19 and TRBJ1-1, with D tentatively TRBD1 (6 bases). This CDR3 spans 12 amino acids. Trimming took off 4 bases at V and 8 bases at J, with 11 bases between the two ends. Germline-derived CDR1 and CDR2 are LNHDA and SQIVND (reference sequence). In nucleotides, the CDR3 is TGTGCCAGTAGTACCCCCAGGGGAGAAGCTTTCTTT. Amino acid sequence: CASSTPRGEAFF.

There are many counts of this clonotype. The rearrangement links TRBV5-6 to TRBJ2-1; no definite D call. The CDR3 is 14 residues long. From germline, CDR1 is SGHDT and CDR2 YYEEEE. V dropped 3 bases and J dropped 4 bases, with 11 bases sitting between them. The CDR3, as DNA: TGTGCCAGCAGCTCCCCCCGACTTTACAATGAGCAGTTCTTC. Its protein product is CASSSPRLYNEQFF.

This clonotype was observed at least ten times. V gene TRBV2 combines with J gene TRBJ2-1; TRBD2 might be the D (7 bases). The CDR3 is 14 residues long. Germline V lookup: CDR1 SNHLY, CDR2 FYNNEI. Trimming left V 1 base short and J 7 bases short, with 11 bases between. CDR3 residues: CASSEGRGANEQFF. CDR3 DNA sequence: TGTGCCAGCAGTGAAGGTCGGGGGGCGAATGAGCAGTTCTTC.

Worth noting for this clonotype: Possible read error: a much larger clone is one base away. The chain employs TRBV11-2 and TRBJ2-1, with unresolved D. CDR1 SGHAT and CDR2 FQNNGV come from the germline V gene. This CDR3 is 15 amino acids long. The ends were cut back, 7 bases at V and 8 bases at J, with 21 bases in the middle. As DNA, the CDR3 is TGTGCCAGCAAGAGAGACGGAAGCTATTACGATGAGCAGTTCTTC. This translates into CASKRDGSYYDEQFF.

This clonotype was counted at least ten times. V gene TRBV11-3 combines with J gene TRBJ2-1; D is possibly TRBD2 (6 bases). CDR1 SGHNT and CDR2 YENEEA come from the germline V gene. The length of the CDR3 is 13 residues. Trimming removed 6 bases from V and 2 bases from J, with 8 bases in between. This CDR3 is CASSRTTYNEQFF. In DNA form, the CDR3 reads TGTGCCAGCAGTAGGACTACCTACAATGAGCAGTTCTTC.

This clonotype was detected many times. The chain recombines TRBV20-1 with TRBJ2-7, with 9 nucleotides matching TRBD1. Germline V gene lookup returns CDR1 DFQATT and CDR2 SNEGSKA (reference sequence). The CDR3 is 14 amino acids. The J segment lost 1 base and the V segment lost 3 bases, leaving 4 bases of the junction unmatched. This chain's CDR3 is CSARRTGASYEQYF. CDR3 DNA: TGCAGTGCTAGGAGGACAGGGGCATCCTACGAGCAGTACTTC.

This clonotype was found many times. This chain links TRBV9 with TRBJ1-2; D call uncertain. Germline lookup yields CDR1 SGDLS and CDR2 YYNGEE. The CDR3 has 14 amino acids. V lost 2 bases, J lost 1 base, and 9 bases lay in between. In DNA form, the CDR3 reads TGTGCCAGCAGCGTTACAGCCTTTAACTATGGCTACACCTTC. Translation: CASSVTAFNYGYTF.

This clonotype was counted at least ten times. This sequence joins TRBV27 and TRBJ1-5; 9 positions match TRBD1. CDR3 length: 15 residues. The germline V gene has CDR1 MNHEY and CDR2 SMNVEV (reference sequence). With V trimmed by 5 bases and J by 3 bases, 5 bases remained unmatched. The CDR3 DNA follows: TGTGCCAGCAGTGAAGGACAGGGGATCAATCAGCCCCAGCATTTT. This translates into CASSEGQGINQPQHF.